The clone carrying this TCR beta chain came up many times. Its antigen is as yet unknown. CDR3 length equals 11 residues. Trimming took 2 bases from V and 4 from J, leaving 6 bases between them. CDR1 is GTSNPN and CDR2 is SVGIG in the germline V gene (reference sequence). The data derive from a study of Graves' ophthalmopathy and Graves' hyperthyroidism. Donors with ophthalmopathy: moderate-to-severe activity, CAS ≥3, NOSPECS ≥4, duration under 3 months. PBMCs were isolated by Ficoll-Paque density gradient centrifugation, using roughly 10 ml of fresh peripheral blood as the starting material. Study-level findings and limits: The model reached 65% to 71% sensitivity and roughly 72% specificity for predicting ophthalmopathy progression.

CDR3 regions of TCR beta were amplified from RNA transcripts. First-round RT-PCR used HTBI primers; second-round multiplex PCR followed. MiXCR was run by TCRdb on the multiplex PCR reads, yielding one entry per CDR3 protein. The data contain about 480,000 distinct CDR3 sequences, 13% to 15% of them singletons. The sequencing sample was made of blood. This sequence joins TRBV30 and TRBJ2-7; D uncertain. The sequence derives from a woman under 40 with Graves' ophthalmopathy. CDR3 nucleotides: TGTGCCTGGAGTTCTATTTACGAGCAGTACTTC. Translating it yields CAWSSIYEQYF.